These 17 T cell receptor beta chains were all obtained from the same sample, sequenced in a study of T cell changes during pregnancy in multiple sclerosis. The table came from immunoSEQ multiplex PCR; TCRdb's copy has only in-frame clones and leaves some out. This sample carries tens of thousands of clones, just over 90% of them seen once, and the ten largest clones take approximately 1.2%. The sample consisted of peripheral blood, taken in the third trimester of pregnancy. These receptors were collected from a female donor with multiple sclerosis, enrolled in a pregnancy study.

V gene TRBV28 combines with J gene TRBJ1-2; D may be TRBD1 (5 bases). This CDR3 is 15 amino acids long. Trimming removed 8 bases from V and 3 bases from J, with 19 bases in between. CDR1 and CDR2 from the germline V gene are MDHEN and SYDVKM. The CDR3 region is CASRRGFLPHYGYTF. For the CDR3, the DNA is TGTGCCAGCCGTAGGGGTTTTTTACCGCACTATGGCTACACCTTC.

The chain recombines TRBV5-4 with TRBJ2-3, with 9 bases fitting TRBD2. CDR3 size: 15 residues. Unmatched junction bases numbered 7, after V lost 7 bases and J lost 1 base. The germline gives CDR1 SGHNT, CDR2 YYREEE (reference sequence). The CDR3 bases are TGTGCCAGCTCTCTGGCGGGAGGGCGCACAGATACGCAGTATTTT. Translation gives CASSLAGGRTDTQYF.

The chain has TRBV27 and TRBJ2-4; the D gene is possibly TRBD1 (5 bases). V was clipped by 6 bases and J by 3 bases, with 12 bases between them. The CDR3 has 14 amino acids. Germline loops: CDR1 MNHEY, CDR2 SMNVEV (reference sequence). DNA of the CDR3: TGTGCCAGCAGGCGGACACTGGACAAAAACATTCAGTACTTC. Translation: CASRRTLDKNIQYF.

The CDR3 DNA reads as TGTGCCAGCAGGCGAAGGGAGGGAAACACCATATATTTT. It is translated as CASRRREGNTIYF. The chain carries TRBV7-9 and TRBJ1-3; D gene uncertain. V was trimmed by 6 bases and J by 4 bases, leaving 10 bases between them. The CDR3 has 13 residues. The germline gives CDR1 SEHNR, CDR2 FQNEAQ (reference sequence).

The chain has TRBV27 and TRBJ2-1; 8 bases agree with TRBD2. The CDR3 is 14 amino acids. V lost 5 bases to trimming and J lost 2 bases; unmatched junction nucleotides: 2. The germline CDR1 and CDR2 sequences are MNHEY and SMNVEV (reference sequence). The CDR3 here is CASSTGGPYNEQFF. CDR3 DNA: TGTGCCAGCAGTACGGGGGGGCCCTACAATGAGCAGTTCTTC.

The rearrangement joins TRBV10-3 to TRBJ1-1, with 8 bases matching TRBD1. Germline V gives CDR1 ENHRY, CDR2 SYGVKD. The CDR3 loop spans 14 amino acids. The V segment lost 5 bases and the J segment 1 base; nucleotides outside the gene matches: 3. CDR3 DNA sequence: TGTGCCATCAGTAGGGGACAGGAGAACACTGAAGCTTTCTTT. It translates to CAISRGQENTEAFF.

The chain employs TRBV11-3 and TRBJ2-2, with D tentatively TRBD1 (5 bases). Trimming pared 0 bases from V and 4 bases from J, leaving 18 bases between. In germline, CDR1 is SGHNT, CDR2 YENEEA. The CDR3 is made up of 18 amino acids. The chain's CDR3 is CASSLEFQGSGSTGELFF. In DNA form, the CDR3 reads TGTGCCAGCAGCTTAGAGTTCCAGGGCTCCGGTAGCACCGGGGAGCTGTTTTTT.

V and J are TRBV2 and TRBJ2-1, with D unresolved. The CDR3 is made up of 10 amino acids. Trimming removed 4 bases from V and 9 bases from J, with 4 bases in between. The germline V gene has CDR1 SNHLY and CDR2 FYNNEI. DNA for the CDR3: TGTGCCAGCAGTGTCGGTGAGCAGTTCTTC. Amino acid sequence: CASSVGEQFF.

This rearrangement joins TRBV6-6 to TRBJ2-7, with D maybe TRBD1 (5 bases). Germline V gives CDR1 MNHNY, CDR2 SVGAGI (reference sequence). V was cut by 5 bases and J by 2 bases, with 16 bases left in between. The CDR3 runs 15 residues. The CDR3 here is CASSHSRAGPYEQYF. DNA of the CDR3: TGTGCCAGCAGTCATAGCAGGGCTGGGCCCTACGAGCAGTACTTC.

The chain recombines TRBV6-1 with TRBJ1-4, with D perhaps matching TRBD1 (5 bases). Germline V gives CDR1 MNHNS, CDR2 SASEGT. This CDR3 has 17 residues. Between the trimmed V and J ends, which lost 1 base and 2 bases, there was a span of 14 bases. Written as DNA, the CDR3 is TGTGCCAGCAGTGAAGGCCTCATAGGGGCTACTAATGAAAAACTGTTTTTT. It codes for CASSEGLIGATNEKLFF.

The chain couples TRBV9 to TRBJ1-2, with TRBD1 matching over 8 bases. V lost 4 bases to trimming and J lost 6 bases; unmatched junction nucleotides: 5. Germline lookup yields CDR1 SGDLS and CDR2 YYNGEE. The CDR3 extends over 13 amino acids. CDR3 region: CASSLTGVDGYTF. The CDR3 DNA sequence: TGTGCCAGCAGCCTGACAGGGGTCGATGGCTACACCTTC.

The rearrangement links TRBV7-2 to TRBJ1-2, with D perhaps matching TRBD1 (5 bases). Germline V gene lookup returns CDR1 SGHTA and CDR2 FQGNSA. The V gene lost 1 base and the J gene lost 2 bases, with 14 bases spanning the gap. The CDR3 has 16 residues. CDR3 amino acids: CASSLVGLGRNYGYTF. The CDR3 region has the DNA TGTGCCAGCAGCTTAGTCGGCCTGGGGCGCAACTATGGCTACACCTTC.

This chain joins TRBV7-3 and TRBJ2-5; a weak D match, TRBD2 (6 bases). The CDR3 covers 13 residues. Trimming removed 5 bases at V and 4 bases at J, with 11 bases between. Germline CDR1 reads SGHTA; CDR2 reads FQGTGA. CDR3 bases: TGTGCCAGCAGCCCCTCCGGGGGAGAGACCCAGTACTTC. It specifies CASSPSGGETQYF.

This rearrangement joins TRBV5-1 to TRBJ2-2, with 9 bases lining up with TRBD2. The CDR3 extends over 15 amino acids. CDR1 SGHRS and CDR2 YFSETQ come from the germline V gene. Losses at the gene ends were 2 bases for V and 3 bases for J; bases not matched to a gene: 2. In DNA form, the CDR3 reads TGCGCCAGCAGCTTCGGCGGGGGGGACACCGGGGAGCTGTTTTTT. Its protein is CASSFGGGDTGELFF.

This chain joins TRBV7-8 and TRBJ1-4; no clear D gene. CDR1 and CDR2 (germline): SGHVS, FQNEAQ. This CDR3 spans 14 amino acids. The V end was cut by 5 bases, the J end by 0 bases, with 7 bases between. This CDR3 reads CASSRAPTNEKLFF. The CDR3, as DNA: TGTGCCAGCAGCCGCGCCCCAACTAATGAAAAACTGTTTTTT.

On this clone itself: The same CDR3 is also encoded by other DNA sequences in this sample. This rearrangement joins TRBV19 to TRBJ1-1, with D hard to call. In germline, CDR1 is LNHDA, CDR2 SQIVND (reference sequence). V dropped 2 bases and J dropped 1 base, with 5 bases sitting between them. CDR3 size: 13 residues. In nucleotides, the CDR3 is TGTGCCAGTAGTATAACGGGGAACACTGAAGCTTTCTTT. It yields the protein CASSITGNTEAFF.

This chain connects TRBV28 to TRBJ2-7; 7 nucleotides match TRBD2. CDR1 and CDR2 from the germline V gene are MDHEN and SYDVKM. The CDR3 spans 13 residues. V gave up 3 bases and J gave up 6 bases; unmatched junction bases: 5. The CDR3 here is CASSFGTTFEQYF. CDR3 sequence (DNA): TGTGCCAGCAGTTTCGGGACTACTTTCGAGCAGTACTTC.